The source of this T cell receptor beta chain is a study of blood T cell repertoires in COVID-19. Original data processing: Estimation of nucleated cell counts relied on the amplification of reference gene primers. Clones were sequenced by immunoSEQ multiplex PCR, and TCRdb holds only the in-frame ones, with some missing. V, J and clone size reflect that table, while D and trimming were determined from the DNA. Among about 380,000 clones listed, more than 70% were seen once. In germline, CDR1 is MGHRA, CDR2 YSYEKL. The CDR3 runs 15 residues. Trimming at V came to 4 bases and at J to 4 bases, leaving 3 bases not matched to a gene.

Sequencing was carried out using PBMCs or T cells enriched from blood (not recorded which). The chain joins TRBV4-1 to TRBJ2-7; 14 nucleotides agree with TRBD2. The source of this sequence is a young man who had recovered from COVID-19. DNA of the CDR3: TGCGCCAGCAGCCGAGGGACTAGCGGGGGTTACGAGCAGTACTTC. This translates into CASSRGTSGGYEQYF.